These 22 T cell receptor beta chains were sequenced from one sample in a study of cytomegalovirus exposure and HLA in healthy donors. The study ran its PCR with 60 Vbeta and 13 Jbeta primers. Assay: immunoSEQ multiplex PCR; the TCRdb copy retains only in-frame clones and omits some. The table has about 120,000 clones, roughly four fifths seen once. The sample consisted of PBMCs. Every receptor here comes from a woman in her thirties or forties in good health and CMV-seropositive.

Here the CDR3 reads CASSGYLTLGGSGLFF. CDR3 nucleotide sequence: TGTGCCAGCAGCGGGTACCTGACTTTGGGAGGATCTGGACTGTTTTTT. The chain employs TRBV11-2 and TRBJ1-4; D not certain. V lost 5 bases, J lost 13 bases, and 26 bases lay in between. The CDR3 spans 16 residues. The germline V gene encodes CDR1 SGHAT and CDR2 FQNNGV.

CDR3 nucleotide sequence: TGTGCCAGCTCACCAATATGGTCTAGTCTAAAGGAGTCCGACGAGCAGTACTTC. It encodes CASSPIWSSLKESDEQYF. The V call is TRBV18, the J call TRBJ2-7; D is undetermined. The CDR3 is 18 residues long. Germline V gene sequence: CDR1 KGHSH, CDR2 LQKENI. V lost 2 bases, J lost 5 bases, and 25 bases lay in between. The variable domain in full, completed from reference TRBV18 and TRBJ2-7, reads NAGVMQNPRHLVRRRGQEARLRCSPMKGHSHVYWYRQLPEEGLKFMVYLQKENIIDESGMPKERFSAEFPKEGPSILRIQQVVRGDSAAYFCASSPIWSSLKESDEQYFGPGTRLTVT.

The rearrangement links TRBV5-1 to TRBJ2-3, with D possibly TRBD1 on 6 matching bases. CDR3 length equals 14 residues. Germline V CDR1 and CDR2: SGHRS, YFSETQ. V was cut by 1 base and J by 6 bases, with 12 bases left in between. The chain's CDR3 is CASSLSGDMDTQYF. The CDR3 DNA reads TGCGCCAGCAGCTTGTCAGGGGATATGGATACGCAGTATTTT.

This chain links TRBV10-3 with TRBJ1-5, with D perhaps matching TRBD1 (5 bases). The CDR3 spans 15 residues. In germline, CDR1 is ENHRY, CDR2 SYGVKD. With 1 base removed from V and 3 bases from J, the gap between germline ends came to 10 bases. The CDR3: CAISEYRINNQPQHF. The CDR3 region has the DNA TGTGCCATCAGTGAGTACAGGATCAACAATCAGCCCCAGCATTTT.

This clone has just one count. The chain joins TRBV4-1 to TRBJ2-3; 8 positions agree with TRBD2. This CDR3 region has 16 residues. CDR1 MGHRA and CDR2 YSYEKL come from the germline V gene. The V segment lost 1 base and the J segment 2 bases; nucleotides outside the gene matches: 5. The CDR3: CASSQAPGLVTDTQYF. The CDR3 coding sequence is TGCGCCAGCAGCCAAGCTCCGGGACTAGTCACAGATACGCAGTATTTT.

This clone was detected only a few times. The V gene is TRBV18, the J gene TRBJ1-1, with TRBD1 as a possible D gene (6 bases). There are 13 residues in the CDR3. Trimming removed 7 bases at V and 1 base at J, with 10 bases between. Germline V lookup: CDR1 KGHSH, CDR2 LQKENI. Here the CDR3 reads CASLGQQNTEAFF. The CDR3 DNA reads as TGTGCCAGCTTAGGACAGCAGAACACTGAAGCTTTCTTT.

Here the CDR3 reads CASAPGQGKAFF. The DNA for the CDR3 is TGTGCCAGCGCACCGGGACAGGGGAAAGCTTTCTTT. The rearrangement joins TRBV6-5 to TRBJ1-1; 10 bases align to TRBD1. The V and J ends lost 8 bases and 9 bases, in that order; junction bases with no gene match: 6. Germline CDR1 is MNHEY and CDR2 is SVGAGI. There are 12 residues in the CDR3.

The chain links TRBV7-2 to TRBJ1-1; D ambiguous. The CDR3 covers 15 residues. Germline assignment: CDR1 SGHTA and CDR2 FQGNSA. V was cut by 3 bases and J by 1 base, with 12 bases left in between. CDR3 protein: CASSLFWAGNTEAFF. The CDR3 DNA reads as TGTGCCAGCAGCTTGTTTTGGGCAGGGAACACTGAAGCTTTCTTT.

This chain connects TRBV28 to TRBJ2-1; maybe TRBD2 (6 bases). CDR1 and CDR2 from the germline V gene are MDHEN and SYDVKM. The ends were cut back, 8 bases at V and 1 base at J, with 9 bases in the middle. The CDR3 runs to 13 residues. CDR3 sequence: CASGGASYNEQFF. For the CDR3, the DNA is TGTGCCAGCGGAGGGGCTTCCTACAATGAGCAGTTCTTC.

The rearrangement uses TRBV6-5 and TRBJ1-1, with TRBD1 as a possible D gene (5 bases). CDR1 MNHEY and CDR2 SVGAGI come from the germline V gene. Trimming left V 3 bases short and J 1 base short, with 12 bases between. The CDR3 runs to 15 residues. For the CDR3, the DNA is TGTGCCAGCAGTTATGGTAGACAGTCGAACACTGAAGCTTTCTTT. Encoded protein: CASSYGRQSNTEAFF.

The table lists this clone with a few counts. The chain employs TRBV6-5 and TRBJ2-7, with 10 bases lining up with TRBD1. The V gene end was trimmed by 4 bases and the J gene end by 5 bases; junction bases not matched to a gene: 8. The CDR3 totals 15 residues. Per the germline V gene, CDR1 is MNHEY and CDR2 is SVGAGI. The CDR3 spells CASSSDRGRWDEQYF. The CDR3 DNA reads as TGTGCCAGCAGTTCCGACAGGGGGCGCTGGGACGAGCAGTACTTC.

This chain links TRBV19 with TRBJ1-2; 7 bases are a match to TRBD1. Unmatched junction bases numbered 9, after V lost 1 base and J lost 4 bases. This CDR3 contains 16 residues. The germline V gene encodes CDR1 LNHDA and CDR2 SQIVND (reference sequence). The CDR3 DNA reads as TGTGCCAGTAGTATAGGGGGGACAGCAAGGCTCTATGGCTACACCTTC. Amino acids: CASSIGGTARLYGYTF.

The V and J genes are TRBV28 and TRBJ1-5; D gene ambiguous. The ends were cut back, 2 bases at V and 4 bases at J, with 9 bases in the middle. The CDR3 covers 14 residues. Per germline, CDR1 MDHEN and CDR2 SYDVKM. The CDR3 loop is CASSLGQRNQPQHF. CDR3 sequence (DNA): TGTGCCAGCAGTTTAGGGCAGAGAAATCAGCCCCAGCATTTT.

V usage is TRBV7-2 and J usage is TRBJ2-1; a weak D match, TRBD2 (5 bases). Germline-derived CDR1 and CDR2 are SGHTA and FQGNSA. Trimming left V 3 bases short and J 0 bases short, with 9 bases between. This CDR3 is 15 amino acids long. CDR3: CASSFKRTSYNEQFF. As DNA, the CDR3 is TGTGCCAGCAGCTTTAAGCGGACCTCCTACAATGAGCAGTTCTTC.

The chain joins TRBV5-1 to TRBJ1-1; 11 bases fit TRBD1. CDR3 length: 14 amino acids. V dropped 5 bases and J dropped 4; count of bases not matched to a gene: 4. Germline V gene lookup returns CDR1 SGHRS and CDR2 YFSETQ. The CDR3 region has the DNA TGCGCCAGCAGGGAGGGGACAGGGGGCACTGAAGCTTTCTTT. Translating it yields CASREGTGGTEAFF.

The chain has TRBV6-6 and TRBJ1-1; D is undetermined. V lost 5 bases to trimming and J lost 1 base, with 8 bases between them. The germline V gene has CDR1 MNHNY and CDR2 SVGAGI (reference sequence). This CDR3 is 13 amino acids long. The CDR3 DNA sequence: TGTGCCAGCAGTGACACAGAGAACACTGAAGCTTTCTTT. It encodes CASSDTENTEAFF.

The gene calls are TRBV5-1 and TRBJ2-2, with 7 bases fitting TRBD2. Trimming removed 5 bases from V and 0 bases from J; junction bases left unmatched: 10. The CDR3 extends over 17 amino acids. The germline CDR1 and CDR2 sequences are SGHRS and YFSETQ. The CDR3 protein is CASSLVIGTTNTGELFF. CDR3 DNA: TGCGCCAGCAGTTTAGTAATAGGGACTACGAACACCGGGGAGCTGTTTTTT.

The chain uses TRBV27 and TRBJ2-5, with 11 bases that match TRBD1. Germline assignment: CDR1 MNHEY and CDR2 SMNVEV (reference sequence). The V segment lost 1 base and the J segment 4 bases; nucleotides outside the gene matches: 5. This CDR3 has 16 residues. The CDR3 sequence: CASSLYGTGGLETQYF. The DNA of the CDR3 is TGTGCCAGCAGTTTATACGGGACAGGGGGTCTAGAGACCCAGTACTTC.

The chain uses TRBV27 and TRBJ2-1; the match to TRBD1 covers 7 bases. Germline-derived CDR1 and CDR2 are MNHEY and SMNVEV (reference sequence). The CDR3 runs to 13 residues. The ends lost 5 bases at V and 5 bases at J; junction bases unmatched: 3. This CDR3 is CASSTTGNNEQFF. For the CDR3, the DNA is TGTGCCAGCAGTACGACAGGGAACAATGAGCAGTTCTTC.

CDR3 protein: CASSGGQGAWGNEQFF. In DNA form, the CDR3 reads TGTGCCAGCAGCGGGGGACAGGGAGCGTGGGGCAATGAGCAGTTCTTC. The rearrangement uses TRBV5-8 and TRBJ2-1; TRBD1 matches at 9 bases. CDR1 and CDR2 from the germline V gene are SGHTS and YDEGEE. J lost 6 bases, V lost 4 bases, and 11 bases had no gene match. The CDR3 runs 16 residues.

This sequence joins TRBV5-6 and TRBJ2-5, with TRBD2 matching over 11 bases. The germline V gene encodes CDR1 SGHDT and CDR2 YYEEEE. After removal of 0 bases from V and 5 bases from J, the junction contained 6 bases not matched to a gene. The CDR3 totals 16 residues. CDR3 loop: CASSLALAGGGETQYF. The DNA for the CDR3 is TGTGCCAGCAGCTTGGCTCTAGCGGGAGGAGGGGAGACCCAGTACTTC.

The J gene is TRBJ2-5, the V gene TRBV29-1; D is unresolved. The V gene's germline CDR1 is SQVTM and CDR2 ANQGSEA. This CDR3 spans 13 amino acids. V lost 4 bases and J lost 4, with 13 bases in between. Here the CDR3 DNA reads TGCAGCGTTGGGGCCAGGTTATTAGAGACCCAGTACTTC. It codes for CSVGARLLETQYF.